This TCR beta chain was identified in a study of identical twins. Study-wide results and limits: The models systematically underestimated how much out-of-frame TCR alpha was shared in monozygotic twins. Twin pairs' shared out-of-frame alpha sequences were enriched in low generation probability.

Each CDR3 protein gets one entry after TCRdb re-called the 5' RACE reads with MiXCR. The sample holds 200,000 to 300,000 distinct CDR3 sequences, 7.5% seen once. V lost 3 bases to trimming and J lost 5 bases; unmatched junction nucleotides: 4. The CDR3 runs 14 residues. This clonotype showed up many times. Its antigen remains unidentified. Everyone who donated was a healthy Caucasian. These records were also assigned to another study, of yellow fever vaccine responses in identical twins.

The clonotype comes from a woman aged 18-35 years in good health. Sequencing was carried out using CD8+ T cells sorted from blood. This chain uses TRBV12-3 or TRBV12-4 with TRBJ2-3, with 8 positions matching TRBD1. In nucleotides, the CDR3 is TGTGCCAGCAGTTTGGACAGGGCGGAAGATACGCAGTATTTT. Translating it yields CASSLDRAEDTQYF.